This T cell receptor beta chain was obtained from a study of shared T cell receptors in the human thymus (dated by TCRdb to about 2021). Regarding the research as a whole: The study investigated the way shared, self-reactive T-cell receptor alpha chains are produced in the human thymus.

A few counts support this clone. Its antigen specificity is not known. Base quality data are lacking; no much larger clone is found one base away. V sheds 5 bases and J sheds 2 bases, leaving 13 bases between their ends. Counted from cysteine to phenylalanine, this CDR3 has 15 amino acids. The CDR3 DNA has 45 bases and is translated from base 1. The germline V gene (reference sequence) specifies LNHDA as CDR1 and SQIVND as CDR2. Receptor libraries were prepared by the immunoSEQ multiplex PCR assay. The clones in this table, taken by TCRdb from immuneACCESS, are in-frame only. Not every clone is retained; where verified, under half of the shortfall comes from an unresolved V gene, and the cause of the rest is unknown. The sample records just under 550,000 clones, approximately 80% of which are singletons. Jointly, the top ten make up more than 0.01% of the sample. These same records also appear under a second study, on human thymus T cells. Looking at the second paper: Donors were immunologically healthy infants undergoing open corrective cardiac surgery for congenital heart defects in Finland. Thymus tissue was collected as surgical resects that were removed during corrective cardiac surgery. V and J gene segment usage appeared biased in both thymic and peripheral blood repertoires. Highly overlapping thymic TCR repertoires among unrelated individuals were reported in the related research. TCR alpha and beta repertoires from roughly eight infant thymus samples and a few related peripheral blood samples were characterized in the study. Donor ages ranged from roughly 6 to 244 days, and the cohort comprised five to seven male and two female infants. Thymocytes were mechanically released from the tissue and were stored as pellets of about 9-33 million cells at -70 degrees C. A QIAsymphony instrument was used to extract genomic DNA from frozen cell pellets. TCRB and TCRAD loci were amplified from a standardized quantity of quality-controlled genomic DNA using the immunoSEQ multiplex PCR assay. The amplicons spanned the V(D)J region and were long enough to cover the CDR3 and allow V and J genes to be identified. The amplicons were sequenced on an Illumina platform via the commercial immunoSEQ service. Primer bias and sequencing errors were corrected as previously described, and TCRAD and TCRB definitions were based on the IMGT database. The repertoires were analysed using immunoSEQ Analyzer 3.0 and VDJTools for basic statistics, V/J segment usage, diversity estimates, rarefaction and pairwise overlap. To estimate diversity, the Chao1, ChaoE, Efron-Thisted, Shannon and inverse Simpson indices were applied, and diversity was also estimated on datasets down-sampled to the smallest sample. Repertoire overlap used strict matching of CDR3 nucleotide sequence, V gene and J gene, with Jaccard-based multidimensional scaling clustering. Thymus samples yielded on average approximately 860,000 unique TCRB clonotypes, compared with some 83,000 from blood samples.

Input material: thymocytes. This clonotype was obtained from a boy younger than two with a congenital heart defect. Donor details come from another sample of the same person, matched by shared clones. The V gene is TRBV19 and the J gene is TRBJ1-5, with TRBD1 as a weak D call on 5 bases. CDR3 region: CASSLPPTGNQPQHF. The nucleotide sequence is given as TGTGCCAGTAGTCTCCCCCCGACAGGCAATCAGCCCCAGCATTTT.